The T cell receptor beta chain described here comes from a study of early T cells in non-severe SARS-CoV-2 infection (dated by TCRdb to the early 2020s). With respect to the entire study: Bulk RNA from unsorted whole blood was used for TCR sequencing, so alpha and beta chains could not be paired.

The library was prepared using 5' RACE. TCRdb records NextSeq 500 as the sequencer. In the TCR library protocol, unique molecular identifiers were attached to individual cDNA molecules to correct for PCR bias and sequencing error. Sequencing covered both TCR alpha and beta chains, and within each sample the abundances of alpha and beta sequences were tightly co-correlated. In the paper's pipeline: Decombinator V4 was used to annotate TCR sequences for V gene, J gene and CDR3. Expanded TCRs were defined as changing significantly between any two time points under a Poisson model with p below 0.0001. Abundances of TCRs were expressed as counts per million after normalisation to the total number of TCRs sequenced in each sample. MAIT TCRs were defined by TRAV1-2 paired with TRAJ12, TRAJ20 or TRAJ33, and iNKT TCRs by TRAV10 paired with TRAJ18. VDJdb, accessed 1 November 2021, was searched for CMV, EBV and SARS-CoV-2 annotated TCRs, with TCRs annotated for multiple antigens excluded. TCRdb reprocessed the public reads (quality trimming at Q25 with fastp, clone calling with MiXCR) and kept in-frame beta chains. Under each unique CDR3 protein, matching rows form one entry showing the most common genes and DNA. The V and J calls follow TCRdb's processing rather than the paper's. The sample records about 50,000 distinct CDR3 sequences, about a tenth of which are singletons. About 15% of the sample rests with the top ten.

This was a case-control study nested in a cohort of healthcare workers in London, UK, who had nasopharyngeal swab PCR tests and blood samples taken every week. Between 23 and 31 March 2020, the week of the UK lockdown, healthcare workers were enrolled and then followed up weekly for as long as 16 weeks. The CDR3 starts with the cysteine, ends with the phenylalanine, and has 14 residues. Of all the DNA, just the CDR3 is kept, 42 bases in frame from base 1. At the junction V is shortened by 6 bases and J by 5 bases; bases outside the gene matches: 8. CDR1 and CDR2, per the germline V gene, are MNHEY and SVGEGT. Results and caveats for the whole study, not just this receptor: VDJdb matching was skewed toward anti-spike CD8 responses, so virus-specific expansions were likely underestimated and private and CD4 specificities were missed.

This clonotype appeared many times. It has no known antigen specificity. No base qualities exist here, and no much larger clone lies one base off it. This chain joins TRBV6-2 or TRBV6-3 to TRBJ2-7, with 9 bases matching TRBD1. Sequenced: whole blood. The TCR originated in an adult who was a healthcare worker with PCR-confirmed SARS-CoV-2 infection or an uninfected control (not recorded which). The CDR3 has the sequence CASRPGTGTNEQYF. DNA sequence: TGTGCCAGCAGGCCCGGGACAGGGACCAACGAGCAGTACTTC.